These 18 T cell receptor beta chains share one sample of origin, sequenced in a study of PD-1 blockade in classical Hodgkin lymphoma (dated by TCRdb to between 2020 and 2021). The time point label, read with the paper, signifies: cycle 4 day 1 (C4D1), after more than 5 weeks of nivolumab. Every trial patient had relapsed after autologous stem cell transplantation, and cohorts A, B and C differed in prior brentuximab vedotin exposure. Libraries were constructed by the immunoSEQ multiplex PCR assay. TCRdb stores this immuneACCESS table with in-frame sequences only. Part of the clones is absent; in the studies checked, under half of the shortfall reflects unresolved V genes, and no reason is known for the rest. The sample profile shows around 50,000 clones; about 76% of them were found once. Of the sample, about 12% falls within the top ten clones. This specimen was peripheral blood mononuclear cells (PBMCs), taken before the fourth cycle of nivolumab. These receptors all stem from a human donor with classical Hodgkin lymphoma.

This chain links TRBV4-3 with TRBJ1-2; TRBD1 is a possible D gene (6 bases). The germline V and J ends were trimmed by 0 bases and 2 bases, with 10 bases remaining between them. Germline V gives CDR1 LGHNA, CDR2 YSLEER. The CDR3 has 15 residues. CDR3 DNA sequence: TGCGCCAGCAGCCAAGAAGTGACAGGCAACTATGGCTACACCTTC. This gives the protein CASSQEVTGNYGYTF.

The chain carries TRBV28 and TRBJ2-7; 7 bases are a match to TRBD1. The V segment lost 5 bases and the J segment 2 bases; nucleotides outside the gene matches: 6. CDR1 and CDR2 (germline): MDHEN, SYDVKM. CDR3 size: 14 residues. CDR3 DNA sequence: TGTGCCAGCAGTGAAACAGGGGTCGCCTACGAGCAGTACTTC. It is translated as CASSETGVAYEQYF. Together with reference TRBV28 and TRBJ2-7, the CDR3 gives the full variable domain: DVKVTQSSRYLVKRTGEKVFLECVQDMDHENMFWYRQDPGLGLRLIYFSYDVKMKEKGDIPEGYSVSREKKERFSLILESASTNQTSMYLCASSETGVAYEQYFGPGTRLTVT.

This clone came up a few times. The CDR3 is CASSSTLRTIWSYNEQFF. As DNA, the CDR3 is TGTGCCAGCAGTTCGACCCTTAGGACTATCTGGTCCTACAATGAGCAGTTCTTC. The chain employs TRBV28 and TRBJ2-1; D is possibly TRBD2 (6 bases). This CDR3 is 18 amino acids long. Trimming took off 4 bases at V and 1 base at J, with 20 bases between the two ends. CDR1 is MDHEN, CDR2 SYDVKM, per germline.

The chain employs TRBV5-1 and TRBJ2-1, with D maybe TRBD2 (5 bases). The CDR3 sequence is 16 residues long. The V end was cut by 1 base, the J end by 0 bases, with 11 bases between. In germline, CDR1 is SGHRS, CDR2 YFSETQ. The CDR3 DNA is TGCGCCAGCAGCTTGAAACGGGGTAGCTCCTACAATGAGCAGTTCTTC. Translating gives CASSLKRGSSYNEQFF.

The J gene is TRBJ1-5, the V gene TRBV29-1; possible D gene TRBD1, 5 bases. The CDR3 contains 13 residues. Germline lookup yields CDR1 SQVTM and CDR2 ANQGSEA. Trimming removed 4 bases at V and 6 bases at J, with 13 bases between. The CDR3 here is CSVVLGGGQPQHF. CDR3 nucleotides: TGCAGCGTTGTGTTGGGGGGGGGTCAGCCCCAGCATTTT.

The rearrangement uses TRBV4-3 and TRBJ2-3; 9 nucleotides line up with TRBD2. This CDR3 spans 18 amino acids. In germline, CDR1 is LGHNA, CDR2 YSLEER. The trim removed 1 base at V and 0 bases at J, leaving 8 bases unmatched. CDR3 sequence reads: CASSQGGSGSFSTDTQYF. The CDR3 DNA is TGCGCCAGCAGCCAAGGGGGTAGCGGGAGTTTTAGCACAGATACGCAGTATTTT.

This chain connects TRBV7-9 to TRBJ2-7; TRBD2 agrees at 12 bases. The CDR3 is 15 residues long. Germline V gives CDR1 SEHNR, CDR2 FQNEAQ (reference sequence). Trimming at V came to 4 bases and at J to 3 bases, leaving 4 bases not matched to a gene. The CDR3 region is CASSWTSGAHYEQYF. CDR3 DNA: TGTGCCAGCAGCTGGACTAGCGGGGCCCACTACGAGCAGTACTTC.

The rearrangement joins TRBV6-5 to TRBJ1-3; 7 bases agree with TRBD1. Germline values: CDR1 MNHEY, CDR2 SVGAGI. CDR3 size: 15 residues. Trimming took 6 bases from V and 5 from J; bases not matched to a gene: 10. CDR3 bases: TGTGCCAGCAGGCGTTCCGGGACAGAAAGAAACACCATATATTTT. Translated: CASRRSGTERNTIYF.

This sequence joins TRBV15 and TRBJ2-7; TRBD1 is a possible D gene (6 bases). Per the germline V gene, CDR1 is LNHNV and CDR2 is YYDKDF (reference sequence). The CDR3 has 13 residues. V lost 3 bases to trimming and J lost 6 bases, with 12 bases between them. The DNA for the CDR3 is TGTGCCACCAGCAGTGACAGGACCATCGAGCAGTACTTC. Translated: CATSSDRTIEQYF. Supplemented by reference TRBV15 and TRBJ2-7, the full variable domain reads DAMVIQNPRYQVTQFGKPVTLSCSQTLNHNVMYWYQQKSSQAPKLLFHYYDKDFNNEADTPDNFQSRRPNTSFCFLDIRSPGLGDTAMYLCATSSDRTIEQYFGPGTRLTVT.

V gene TRBV18 combines with J gene TRBJ2-1; no definite D call. Germline-derived CDR1 and CDR2 are KGHSH and LQKENI. The CDR3 contains 13 residues. Between the trimmed V and J ends, which lost 3 bases and 4 bases, there was a span of 7 bases. The CDR3 reads CASSPNSYNEQFF. As DNA, the CDR3 is TGTGCCAGCTCACCTAATTCTTACAATGAGCAGTTCTTC.

The V call is TRBV6-5, the J call TRBJ2-6; D is possibly TRBD1 (6 bases). The V end was cut by 6 bases, the J end by 4 bases, with 13 bases between. CDR1 is MNHEY, CDR2 SVGAGI, per germline. This CDR3 has 15 residues. In DNA form, the CDR3 reads TGTGCCAGCAGGGTTACAGGGTTAGGGGCCAACGTCCTGACTTTC. Translated: CASRVTGLGANVLTF.

The V call is TRBV28, the J call TRBJ2-2; D uncertain. V lost 5 bases to trimming and J lost 2 bases, with 3 bases between them. The CDR3 totals 12 residues. Germline CDR1 reads MDHEN; CDR2 reads SYDVKM. The CDR3 spells CASSLNTGELFF. DNA for the CDR3: TGTGCCAGCAGTCTTAACACCGGGGAGCTGTTTTTT.

This clone was seen repeatedly, ten times or more. This same CDR3 is encoded by further DNA sequences in the sample. The CDR3 bases are TGTGCCAGCAGTTTAGGGGGGGTCCAAGAGACCCAGTACTTC. Translating it yields CASSLGGVQETQYF. J is TRBJ2-5 and V is TRBV28; 7 bases are shared with TRBD2. Germline V gene data show CDR1 as MDHEN and CDR2 as SYDVKM. The CDR3 is made up of 14 amino acids. Losses at the gene ends were 2 bases for V and 1 base for J; bases not matched to a gene: 1.

The chain recombines TRBV7-8 with TRBJ2-6; tentatively, D is TRBD1 (7 bases). From germline, CDR1 is SGHVS and CDR2 FQNEAQ. The CDR3 sequence is 17 residues long. The germline V and J ends were trimmed by 5 bases and 0 bases, with 14 bases remaining between them. The CDR3 DNA reads TGTGCCAGCAGCCCGCGGGACAGAAACTCTGGGGCCAACGTCCTGACTTTC. Translation gives CASSPRDRNSGANVLTF.

V is TRBV5-8 and J is TRBJ2-2; the match to TRBD2 covers 8 bases. CDR1 is SGHTS and CDR2 is YDEGEE in the germline V gene. With 3 bases clipped from V and 4 bases from J, the junction kept 11 bases outside the gene matches. The CDR3 spans 17 residues. The CDR3 here is CASSSVGTRLITGELFF. CDR3 coding DNA: TGTGCCAGCAGCTCGGTAGGGACTAGGTTAATCACCGGGGAGCTGTTTTTT.

The count of this clone is one. The chain combines TRBV28 with TRBJ2-7; 12 bases line up with TRBD2. Germline loops: CDR1 MDHEN, CDR2 SYDVKM. CDR3 length equals 15 residues. The CDR3 spells CASSSRTSGILFVTV. The CDR3 DNA sequence: TGTGCCAGCAGTTCTAGGACTAGCGGGATACTTTTCGTTACGGTC.

This sequence joins TRBV4-1 and TRBJ2-1, with a weak D call TRBD2 (6 bases). The CDR3 consists of 15 residues. V lost 3 bases and J lost 7, with 16 bases in between. CDR1 and CDR2 (germline): MGHRA, YSYEKL. CDR3 nucleotides: TGCGCCAGCAGCCAGGGACTCCCGGATGGAAATGAGCAGTTCTTC. Translation gives CASSQGLPDGNEQFF.

The chain links TRBV19 to TRBJ1-1; D gene ambiguous. Deletions cut 6 bases from V and 0 bases from J, with 5 bases between. Per the germline V gene, CDR1 is LNHDA and CDR2 is SQIVND (reference sequence). CDR3 length: 12 residues. The CDR3 DNA sequence: TGTGCCAGTAGCTTCCTGAACACTGAAGCTTTCTTT. Translated, it gives CASSFLNTEAFF. Complete variable domain (other parts from reference TRBV19 and TRBJ1-1): DGGITQSPKYLFRKEGQNVTLSCEQNLNHDAMYWYRQDPGQGLRLIYYSQIVNDFQKGDIAEGYSVSREKKESFPLTVTSAQKNPTAFYLCASSFLNTEAFFGQGTRLTVV.